These 22 T cell receptor beta chains were sequenced from one sample in a study of PD-1 blockade in classical Hodgkin lymphoma. Time point of the sample: cycle 4 day 1 (C4D1), after 6 weeks of nivolumab. All the patients suffered relapse after autologous stem cell transplantation, and brentuximab vedotin exposure differed. Method: immunoSEQ multiplex PCR; TCRdb's copy keeps in-frame clones and lacks some. This sample carries over 50,000 clones, approximately 86% of them seen once, and the ten largest clones take approximately 7%. Sequenced here: peripheral blood mononuclear cells (PBMCs), sampled before the fourth cycle of nivolumab. Receptors were obtained from a human donor with classical Hodgkin lymphoma.

The genes are TRBV5-6 and TRBJ2-7; the match to TRBD1 covers 10 bases. V trimming: 4 bases; J trimming: 0 bases; junction bases outside the gene matches: 4. In germline, CDR1 is SGHDT, CDR2 YYEEEE. This CDR3 comprises 15 residues. The CDR3 loop is CASSPDRGRSYEQYF. The CDR3 DNA reads as TGTGCCAGCAGCCCAGACAGGGGGCGCTCCTACGAGCAGTACTTC.

This clone has more than one count but fewer than ten. The chain employs TRBV7-8 and TRBJ2-3; D possibly corresponds to TRBD2 (7 bases). Trimming shortened V by 0 bases and J by 5 bases, and 12 bases separated the two germline ends. The CDR3 is made up of 15 amino acids. Germline V lookup: CDR1 SGHVS, CDR2 FQNEAQ. The CDR3 here is CASSLAGGLIDTQYF. CDR3 nucleotide sequence: TGTGCCAGCAGCTTAGCGGGGGGGCTCATAGATACGCAGTATTTT.

The gene calls are TRBV5-6 and TRBJ2-1; 8 bases fit TRBD2. CDR3 size: 17 residues. Germline V CDR1 and CDR2: SGHDT, YYEEEE. J gave up 0 bases and V 1 base, and 6 bases lay outside the gene matches. The CDR3 is CASSLRTSQNSYNEQFF. The CDR3 DNA reads as TGTGCCAGCAGCTTGCGGACTAGCCAAAACTCCTACAATGAGCAGTTCTTC.

The rearrangement joins TRBV5-4 to TRBJ2-1; D is undetermined. CDR3 length: 11 residues. V was cut by 7 bases and J by 1 base, with 3 bases left in between. Germline loops: CDR1 SGHNT, CDR2 YYREEE (reference sequence). CDR3 sequence (DNA): TGTGCCAGCGGGTCCTACAATGAGCAGTTCTTC. Translating it yields CASGSYNEQFF.

This chain connects TRBV27 to TRBJ1-4; TRBD1 matches at 9 bases. There are 16 residues in the CDR3. Trimming at V came to 6 bases and at J to 5 bases, leaving 10 bases not matched to a gene. Germline V gene lookup returns CDR1 MNHEY and CDR2 SMNVEV (reference sequence). The CDR3 here is CASRRGVDRGNEKLFF. The CDR3 nucleotides read TGTGCCAGCAGGCGAGGGGTTGACAGGGGGAATGAAAAACTGTTTTTT.

The gene calls are TRBV11-2 and TRBJ2-5, with D possibly TRBD2 on 6 matching bases. CDR3 length: 17 amino acids. V lost 2 bases, J lost 0 bases, and 16 bases lay in between. CDR1 SGHAT and CDR2 FQNNGV come from the germline V gene. The CDR3 nucleotides are TGTGCCAGCAGCTTAAATTCGGGAGCCATGAACCAAGAGACCCAGTACTTC. Translated, it gives CASSLNSGAMNQETQYF.

The chain joins TRBV28 to TRBJ1-1; D gene unclear. Germline V gene lookup returns CDR1 MDHEN and CDR2 SYDVKM. V gave up 1 base and J gave up 10 bases, with 10 bases separating them. There are 12 residues in the CDR3. The DNA for the CDR3 is TGTGCCAGCAGTTTATTTGGCACACGAGCTTTCTTT. The encoded protein is CASSLFGTRAFF.

The chain uses TRBV5-4 and TRBJ1-5; 9 bases are a match to TRBD1. This CDR3 is built from 14 residues. V trimming: 4 bases; J trimming: 7 bases; junction bases outside the gene matches: 6. The V gene's germline CDR1 is SGHNT and CDR2 YYREEE (reference sequence). The CDR3 region has the DNA TGTGCCAGCAGCCGGGACAGGGAAGGACAGCCCCAGCATTTT. Encoded protein: CASSRDREGQPQHF. The entire variable domain, with the rest obtained from reference TRBV5-4 and TRBJ1-5, is as follows: ETGVTQSPTHLIKTRGQQVTLRCSSQSGHNTVSWYQQALGQGPQFIFQYYREEENGRGNFPPRFSGLQFPNYSSELNVNALELDDSALYLCASSRDREGQPQHFGDGTRLSIL.

The chain has TRBV7-8 and TRBJ2-3; 9 bases agree with TRBD2. The CDR3 sequence is 16 residues long. V was pared by 4 bases and J by 0 bases, with 5 bases of the junction left unmatched. Germline lookup yields CDR1 SGHVS and CDR2 FQNEAQ. CDR3 protein: CASSYSGGPSTDTQYF. DNA for the CDR3: TGTGCCAGCAGCTACAGCGGGGGGCCTAGCACAGATACGCAGTATTTT.

The rearrangement links TRBV28 to TRBJ2-2; 7 nucleotides match TRBD1. Looked up from germline, CDR1 is MDHEN and CDR2 is SYDVKM. Unmatched junction bases numbered 7, after V lost 6 bases and J lost 0 bases. This CDR3 comprises 16 residues. Here the CDR3 DNA reads TGTGCCAGCAGGATAACAGGGGACCCGAACACCGGGGAGCTGTTTTTT. This translates into CASRITGDPNTGELFF.

This chain joins TRBV28 and TRBJ1-5; 10 bases are a match to TRBD1. The length of the CDR3 is 20 residues. Germline V gene lookup returns CDR1 MDHEN and CDR2 SYDVKM. Trimming cost V 7 bases and J 6 bases; bases outside gene matches: 24. CDR3 sequence: CASKELVPSDRGSESQPQHF. DNA for the CDR3: TGTGCCAGCAAAGAACTGGTTCCCTCGGACAGGGGGAGCGAGAGTCAGCCCCAGCATTTT.

V usage is TRBV7-2 and J usage is TRBJ2-1, with 8 bases that match TRBD2. Germline CDR1 and CDR2: SGHTA and FQGNSA. The CDR3 has 18 amino acids. Losses at the gene ends were 3 bases for V and 0 bases for J; bases not matched to a gene: 10. CDR3: CASSFHGAGGRSYNEQFF. As DNA, the CDR3 is TGTGCCAGCAGCTTTCATGGCGCGGGGGGCCGCTCCTACAATGAGCAGTTCTTC.

The chain joins TRBV29-1 to TRBJ2-7; 9 bases match TRBD1. The CDR3 consists of 14 residues. Germline V CDR1 and CDR2: SQVTM, ANQGSEA. V lost 3 bases to trimming and J lost 5 bases; unmatched junction nucleotides: 8. The CDR3 reads CSVDGTGLFHEQYF. DNA for the CDR3: TGCAGCGTTGATGGGACAGGGCTTTTCCACGAGCAGTACTTC.

DNA for the CDR3: TGTGCCAGCTCAGTGCAGGGGGAAGGACCTGGCTACACCTTC. Amino acids: CASSVQGEGPGYTF. The J gene is TRBJ1-2, the V gene TRBV18, with 7 bases aligning to TRBD1. The CDR3 spans 14 residues. V trimming: 5 bases; J trimming: 7 bases; junction bases outside the gene matches: 10. Germline-derived CDR1 and CDR2 are KGHSH and LQKENI.

The rearrangement joins TRBV6-4 to TRBJ2-7; possibly TRBD1 for D (6 bases). Per the germline V gene, CDR1 is MRHNA and CDR2 is SNTAGT. This CDR3 is built from 17 residues. Deletions cut 3 bases from V and 0 bases from J, with 18 bases between. CDR3 DNA: TGTGCCAGCAGTGATACAGGGTGTCCGATCCTCTCCTACGAGCAGTACTTC. It yields the protein CASSDTGCPILSYEQYF.

The chain carries TRBV11-3 and TRBJ2-3; TRBD2 agrees at 10 bases. Germline loops: CDR1 SGHNT, CDR2 YENEEA. Trimming cost V 1 base and J 0 bases; bases outside gene matches: 4. The CDR3 loop spans 17 amino acids. CDR3 region: CASSLASGGSSTDTQYF. The CDR3 coding sequence is TGTGCCAGCAGCTTAGCTAGCGGGGGATCTAGCACAGATACGCAGTATTTT.

The chain is built from TRBV4-1 and TRBJ2-2; D remains unclear. The length of the CDR3 is 16 residues. Germline CDR1 is MGHRA and CDR2 is YSYEKL. With 0 bases removed from V and 3 bases from J, the gap between germline ends came to 11 bases. CDR3 in DNA: TGCGCCAGCAGCCAAGATCCTCACCGGGACACCGGGGAGCTGTTTTTT. It codes for CASSQDPHRDTGELFF.

The CDR3 reads CASSSSSYEQYF. DNA for the CDR3: TGTGCCAGCAGCTCCAGCTCCTACGAGCAGTACTTC. The V call is TRBV7-6, the J call TRBJ2-7; D is undetermined. The CDR3 loop spans 12 amino acids. V was shortened by 4 bases and J by 0 bases, with 4 bases between the two germline ends. Germline V lookup: CDR1 SGHVS, CDR2 FNYEAQ.

This chain links TRBV29-1 with TRBJ1-4, with D hard to call. The CDR3 sequence is 12 residues long. Germline loops: CDR1 SQVTM, CDR2 ANQGSEA. V was trimmed by 4 bases and J by 7 bases, leaving 10 bases between them. The CDR3 loop is CSVGGRTEKLFF. In DNA, the CDR3 is TGCAGCGTTGGAGGCAGGACTGAAAAACTGTTTTTT.

The chain recombines TRBV6-5 with TRBJ2-7; TRBD2 aligns across 9 bases. The junction had 5 bases not matched to a gene; V was cut back by 0 bases and J by 2 bases. Germline V gene sequence: CDR1 MNHEY, CDR2 SVGAGI. This CDR3 is 16 amino acids long. In DNA form, the CDR3 reads TGTGCCAGCAGTTACTCGACCCTAGCGGGGCCCTACGAGCAGTACTTC. It is translated as CASSYSTLAGPYEQYF.

The chain links TRBV28 to TRBJ1-1; TRBD1 matches at 8 bases. Germline V gives CDR1 MDHEN, CDR2 SYDVKM. The trim removed 8 bases at V and 3 bases at J, leaving 14 bases unmatched. CDR3 length: 16 amino acids. CDR3 amino acids: CASRLDRGWRDTEAFF. In nucleotides, the CDR3 is TGTGCCAGCCGACTCGACAGGGGATGGAGGGACACTGAAGCTTTCTTT.

This clone has just one count. V and J are TRBV6-1 and TRBJ1-5; D call uncertain. Trimming cost V 6 bases and J 2 bases, with 8 bases left between them. Germline values: CDR1 MNHNS, CDR2 SASEGT. The CDR3 loop spans 13 amino acids. The chain's CDR3 is CASSASGNQPQHF. CDR3 bases: TGTGCCAGCAGCGCCTCGGGCAATCAGCCCCAGCATTTT.